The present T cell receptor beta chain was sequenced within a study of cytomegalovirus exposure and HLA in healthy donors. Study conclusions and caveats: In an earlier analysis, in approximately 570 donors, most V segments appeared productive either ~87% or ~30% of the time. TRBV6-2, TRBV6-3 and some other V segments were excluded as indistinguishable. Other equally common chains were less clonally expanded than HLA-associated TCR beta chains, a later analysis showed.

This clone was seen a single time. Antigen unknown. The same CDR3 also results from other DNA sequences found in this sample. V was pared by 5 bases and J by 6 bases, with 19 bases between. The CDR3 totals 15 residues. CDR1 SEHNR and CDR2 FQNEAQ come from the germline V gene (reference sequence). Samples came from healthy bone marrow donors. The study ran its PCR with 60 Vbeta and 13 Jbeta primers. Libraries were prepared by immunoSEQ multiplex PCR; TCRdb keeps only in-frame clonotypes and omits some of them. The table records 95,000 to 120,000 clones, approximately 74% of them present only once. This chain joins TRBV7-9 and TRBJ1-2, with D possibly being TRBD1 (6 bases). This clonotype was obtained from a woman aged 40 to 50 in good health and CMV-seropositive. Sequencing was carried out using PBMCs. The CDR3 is CASSLPATGSHGYTF. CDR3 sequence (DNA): TGTGCCAGCAGCCTACCCGCCACAGGGAGCCATGGCTACACCTTC. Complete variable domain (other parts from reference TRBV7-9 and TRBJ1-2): DTGVSQNPRHKITKRGQNVTFRCDPISEHNRLYWYRQTLGQGPEFLTYFQNEAQLEKSRLLSDRFSAERPKGSFSTLEIQRTEQGDSAMYLCASSLPATGSHGYTFGSGTRLTVV.